This T cell receptor (beta chain) derives from a study of neoadjuvant nivolumab and ipilimumab in lung cancer. Study details: Patients got nivolumab 3 mg/kg on days 1, 15 and 29; combination added ipilimumab 1 mg/kg day 1. General study results and limits: Blood richness before therapy tracked richness in tumors resected after neoadjuvant therapy.

This clone was observed a handful of times. The antigen is not known. The assay was immunoSEQ multiplex PCR, and TCRdb's table has in-frame clones only and misses some. The sample yields some 30,000 clones, approximately 90% seen once. The sequencing used peripheral blood, collected after neoadjuvant nivolumab, alone or with ipilimumab, at or shortly before surgery. The receptor was derived from an adult with non-small cell lung cancer.

In nucleotides, the CDR3 is TGTGCCAGCAGCCGGACAGGAGATAACTATGGCTACACCTTC. This sequence encodes CASSRTGDNYGYTF. The rearrangement joins TRBV6-5 to TRBJ1-2; 7 nucleotides align to TRBD1. The CDR3 is made up of 14 amino acids. V dropped 6 bases and J dropped 1; count of bases not matched to a gene: 5. CDR1 is MNHEY, CDR2 SVGAGI, per germline.